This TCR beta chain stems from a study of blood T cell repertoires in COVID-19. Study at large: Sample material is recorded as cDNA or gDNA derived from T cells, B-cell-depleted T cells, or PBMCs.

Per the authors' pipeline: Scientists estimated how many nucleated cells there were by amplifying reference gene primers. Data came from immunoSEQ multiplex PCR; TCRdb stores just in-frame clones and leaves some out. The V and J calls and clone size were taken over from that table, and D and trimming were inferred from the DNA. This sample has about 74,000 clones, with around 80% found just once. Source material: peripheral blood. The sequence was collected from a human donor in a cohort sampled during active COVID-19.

The DNA for the CDR3 is TGTGCCAGCAGCACCAGGGACTACGAGCAGTACTTC. This codes for CASSTRDYEQYF. This sequence joins TRBV11-2 and TRBJ2-7; a weak D match, TRBD1 (5 bases). Germline-derived CDR1 and CDR2 are SGHAT and FQNNGV. The CDR3 totals 12 residues. With 5 bases removed from V and 3 bases from J, the gap between germline ends came to 8 bases.